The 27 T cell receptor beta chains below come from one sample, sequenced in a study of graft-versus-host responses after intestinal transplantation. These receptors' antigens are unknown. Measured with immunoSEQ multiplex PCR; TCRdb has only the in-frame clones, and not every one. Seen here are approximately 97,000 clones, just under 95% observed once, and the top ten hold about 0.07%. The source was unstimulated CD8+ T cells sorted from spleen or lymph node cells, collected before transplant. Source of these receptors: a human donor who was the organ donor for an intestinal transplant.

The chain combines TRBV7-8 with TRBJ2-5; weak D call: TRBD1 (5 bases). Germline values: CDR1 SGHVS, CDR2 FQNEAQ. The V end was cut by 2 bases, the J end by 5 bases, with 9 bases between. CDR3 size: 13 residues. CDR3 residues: CASSLSRVETQYF. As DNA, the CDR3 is TGTGCCAGCAGCTTATCCAGGGTCGAGACCCAGTACTTC.

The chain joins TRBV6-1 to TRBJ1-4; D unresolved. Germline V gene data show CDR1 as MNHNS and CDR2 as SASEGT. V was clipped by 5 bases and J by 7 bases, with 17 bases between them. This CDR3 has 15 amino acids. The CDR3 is CASSKRPLRSEKLFF. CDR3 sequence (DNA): TGTGCCAGCAGTAAGAGGCCCCTCCGAAGTGAAAAACTGTTTTTT.

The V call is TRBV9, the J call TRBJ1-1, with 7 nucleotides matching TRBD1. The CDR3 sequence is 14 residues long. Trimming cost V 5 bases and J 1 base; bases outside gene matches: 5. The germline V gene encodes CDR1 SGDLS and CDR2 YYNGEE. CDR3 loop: CASSDRVSNTEAFF. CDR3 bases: TGTGCCAGCAGTGACAGGGTCTCGAACACTGAAGCTTTCTTT.

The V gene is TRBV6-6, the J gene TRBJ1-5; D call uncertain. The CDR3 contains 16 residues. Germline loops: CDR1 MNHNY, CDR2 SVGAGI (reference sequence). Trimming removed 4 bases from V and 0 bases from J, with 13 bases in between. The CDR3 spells CASSFYAVYSNQPQHF. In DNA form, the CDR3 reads TGTGCCAGCAGTTTTTATGCGGTTTATAGCAATCAGCCCCAGCATTTT.

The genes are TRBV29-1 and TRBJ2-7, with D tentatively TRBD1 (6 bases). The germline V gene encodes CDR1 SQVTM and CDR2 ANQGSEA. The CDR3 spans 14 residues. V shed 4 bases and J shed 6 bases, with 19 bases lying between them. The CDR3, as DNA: TGCAGCGTTGGGGATTGGTTCACAGGGAGCGAGCAGTACTTC. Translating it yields CSVGDWFTGSEQYF.

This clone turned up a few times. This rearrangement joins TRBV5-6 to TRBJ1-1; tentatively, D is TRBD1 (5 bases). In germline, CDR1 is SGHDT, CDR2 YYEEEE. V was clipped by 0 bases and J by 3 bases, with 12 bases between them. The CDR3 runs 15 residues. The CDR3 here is CASSLAAVGDTEAFF. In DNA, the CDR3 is TGTGCCAGCAGCTTGGCCGCCGTAGGGGACACTGAAGCTTTCTTT.

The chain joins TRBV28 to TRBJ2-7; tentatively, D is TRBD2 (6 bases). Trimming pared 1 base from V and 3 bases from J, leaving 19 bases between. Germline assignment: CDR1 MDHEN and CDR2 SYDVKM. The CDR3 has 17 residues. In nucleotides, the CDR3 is TGTGCCAGCAGTTTATACCCACGCGGGAAGGCCCGCTACGAGCAGTACTTC. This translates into CASSLYPRGKARYEQYF.

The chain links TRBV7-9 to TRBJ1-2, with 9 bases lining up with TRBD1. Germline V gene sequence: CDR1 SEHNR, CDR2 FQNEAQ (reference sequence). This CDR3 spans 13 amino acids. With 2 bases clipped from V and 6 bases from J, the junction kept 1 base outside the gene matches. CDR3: CASSLTGGHGYTF. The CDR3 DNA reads TGTGCCAGCAGCTTAACAGGGGGCCATGGCTACACCTTC.

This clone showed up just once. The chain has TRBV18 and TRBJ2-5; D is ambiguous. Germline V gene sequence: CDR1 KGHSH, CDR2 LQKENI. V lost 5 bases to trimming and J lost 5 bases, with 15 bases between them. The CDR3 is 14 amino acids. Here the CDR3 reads CASSYGGPLETQYF. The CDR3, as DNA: TGTGCCAGCTCATATGGTGGGCCCCTGGAGACCCAGTACTTC.

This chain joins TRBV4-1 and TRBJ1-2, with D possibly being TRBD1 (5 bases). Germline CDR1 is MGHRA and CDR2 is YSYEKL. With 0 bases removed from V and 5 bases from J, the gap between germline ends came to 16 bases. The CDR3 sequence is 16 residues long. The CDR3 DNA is TGCGCCAGCAGCCAAGATAACATTAGGGGAGGGTATGGCTACACCTTC. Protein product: CASSQDNIRGGYGYTF.

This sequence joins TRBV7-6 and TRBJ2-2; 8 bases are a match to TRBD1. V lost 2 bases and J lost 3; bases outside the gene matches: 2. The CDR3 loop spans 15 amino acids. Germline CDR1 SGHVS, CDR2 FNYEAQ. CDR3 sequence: CASSLQGADTGELFF. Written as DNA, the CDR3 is TGTGCCAGCAGCTTACAGGGGGCGGACACCGGGGAGCTGTTTTTT. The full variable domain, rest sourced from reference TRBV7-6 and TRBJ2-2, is GAGVSQSPRYKVTKRGQDVALRCDPISGHVSLYWYRQALGQGPEFLTYFNYEAQQDKSGLPNDRFSAERPEGSISTLTIQRTEQRDSAMYRCASSLQGADTGELFFGEGSRLTVL.

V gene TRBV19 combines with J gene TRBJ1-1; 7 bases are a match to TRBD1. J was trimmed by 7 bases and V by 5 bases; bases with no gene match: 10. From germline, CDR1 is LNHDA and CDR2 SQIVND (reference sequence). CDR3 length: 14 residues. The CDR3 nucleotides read TGTGCCAGTAGTGTCGGGACAGACCAATTTGAAGCTTTCTTT. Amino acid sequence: CASSVGTDQFEAFF.

The CDR3 region has the DNA TGCGCCAGCAGCTTTTGGGCAGAAGCTAATGAAAAACTGTTTTTT. This encodes CASSFWAEANEKLFF. The chain has TRBV5-1 and TRBJ1-4; D ambiguous. This CDR3 contains 15 residues. V lost 2 bases, J lost 3 bases, and 11 bases lay in between. The germline V gene encodes CDR1 SGHRS and CDR2 YFSETQ.

The CDR3 reads CASSLKGLAGREYF. Here the CDR3 DNA reads TGTGCCAGCAGTTTAAAGGGACTAGCGGGACGGGAGTACTTC. The chain uses TRBV28 and TRBJ2-7; TRBD2 matches 13 bases. Losses at the gene ends were 2 bases for V and 11 bases for J; bases not matched to a gene: 6. Germline lookup yields CDR1 MDHEN and CDR2 SYDVKM. CDR3 length: 14 residues.

In DNA, the CDR3 is TGTGCCAGCAGGACAACAGGGGGGCATGAGCAGTTCTTC. It codes for CASRTTGGHEQFF. The J gene is TRBJ2-1, the V gene TRBV28; TRBD1 agrees at 8 bases. The V segment lost 6 bases and the J segment 8 bases; nucleotides outside the gene matches: 6. The CDR3 is made up of 13 amino acids. Germline assignment: CDR1 MDHEN and CDR2 SYDVKM.

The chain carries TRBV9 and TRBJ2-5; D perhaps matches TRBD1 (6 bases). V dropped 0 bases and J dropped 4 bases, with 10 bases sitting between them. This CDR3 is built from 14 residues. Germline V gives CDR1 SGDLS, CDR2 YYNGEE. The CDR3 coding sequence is TGTGCCAGCAGCGTAGGGGGCAGGGGAGAGACCCAGTACTTC. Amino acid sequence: CASSVGGRGETQYF.

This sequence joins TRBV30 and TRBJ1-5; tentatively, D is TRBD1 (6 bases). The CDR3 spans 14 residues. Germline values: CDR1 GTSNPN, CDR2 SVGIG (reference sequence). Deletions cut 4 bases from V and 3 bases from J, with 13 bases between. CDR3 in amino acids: CAWTPGANNQPQHF. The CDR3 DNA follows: TGTGCCTGGACCCCAGGGGCGAACAATCAGCCCCAGCATTTT.

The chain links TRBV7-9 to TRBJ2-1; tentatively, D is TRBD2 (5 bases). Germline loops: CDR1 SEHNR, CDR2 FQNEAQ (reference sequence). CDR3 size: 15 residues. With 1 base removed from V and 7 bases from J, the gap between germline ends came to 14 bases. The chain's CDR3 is CASSLVRPRGNEQFF. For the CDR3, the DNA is TGTGCCAGCAGCTTAGTAAGGCCACGGGGTAATGAGCAGTTCTTC.

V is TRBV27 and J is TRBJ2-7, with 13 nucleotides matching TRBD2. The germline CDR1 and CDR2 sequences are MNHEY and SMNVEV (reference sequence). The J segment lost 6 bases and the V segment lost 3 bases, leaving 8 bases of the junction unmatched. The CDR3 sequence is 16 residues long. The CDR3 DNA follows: TGTGCCAGCAGTTTCACAATACTAGCGGGAGGGCCCGAGCAGTACTTC. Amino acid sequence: CASSFTILAGGPEQYF.

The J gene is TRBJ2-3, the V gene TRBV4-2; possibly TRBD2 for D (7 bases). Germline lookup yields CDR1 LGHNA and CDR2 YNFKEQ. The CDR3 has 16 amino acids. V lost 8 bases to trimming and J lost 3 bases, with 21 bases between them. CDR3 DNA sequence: TGTGCCAGCTCCACAAGGGGGGAGGGCCAAACAGATACGCAGTATTTT. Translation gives CASSTRGEGQTDTQYF.

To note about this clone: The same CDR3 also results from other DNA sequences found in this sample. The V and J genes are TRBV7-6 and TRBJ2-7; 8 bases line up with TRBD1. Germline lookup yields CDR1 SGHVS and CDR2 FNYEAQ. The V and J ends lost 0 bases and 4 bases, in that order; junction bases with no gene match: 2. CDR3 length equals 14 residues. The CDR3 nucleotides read TGTGCCAGCAGCTTAGCAGGACAGGGTTACGAGCAGTACTTC. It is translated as CASSLAGQGYEQYF. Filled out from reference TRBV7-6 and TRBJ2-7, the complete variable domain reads GAGVSQSPRYKVTKRGQDVALRCDPISGHVSLYWYRQALGQGPEFLTYFNYEAQQDKSGLPNDRFSAERPEGSISTLTIQRTEQRDSAMYRCASSLAGQGYEQYFGPGTRLTVT.

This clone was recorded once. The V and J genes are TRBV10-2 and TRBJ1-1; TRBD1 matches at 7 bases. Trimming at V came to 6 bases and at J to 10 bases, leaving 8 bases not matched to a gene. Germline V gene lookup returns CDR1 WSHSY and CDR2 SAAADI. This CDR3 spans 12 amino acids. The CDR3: CASRVTGLGAFF. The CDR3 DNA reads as TGCGCCAGCAGAGTGACAGGGCTAGGAGCTTTCTTT.

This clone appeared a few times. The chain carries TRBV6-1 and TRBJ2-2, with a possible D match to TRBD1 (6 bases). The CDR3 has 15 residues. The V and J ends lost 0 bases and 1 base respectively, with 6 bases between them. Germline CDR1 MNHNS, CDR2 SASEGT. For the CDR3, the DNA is TGTGCCAGCAGTGAAGCGGGACAGAACACCGGGGAGCTGTTTTTT. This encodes CASSEAGQNTGELFF.

The CDR3 spells CASGFTGGEGYTF. In DNA form, the CDR3 reads TGTGCTAGTGGTTTCACAGGGGGCGAGGGCTACACCTTC. The chain combines TRBV12-5 with TRBJ1-2, with 9 positions matching TRBD1. Trimming at V came to 3 bases and at J to 8 bases, leaving 4 bases not matched to a gene. This CDR3 comprises 13 residues. Looked up from germline, CDR1 is LGHNT and CDR2 is FRNRAP.

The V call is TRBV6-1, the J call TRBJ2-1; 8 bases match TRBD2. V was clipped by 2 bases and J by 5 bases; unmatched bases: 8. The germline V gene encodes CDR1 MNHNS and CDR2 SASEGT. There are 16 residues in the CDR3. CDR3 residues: CASSERLWGLDNEQFF. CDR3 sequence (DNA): TGTGCCAGCAGTGAAAGACTTTGGGGACTAGACAATGAGCAGTTCTTC.

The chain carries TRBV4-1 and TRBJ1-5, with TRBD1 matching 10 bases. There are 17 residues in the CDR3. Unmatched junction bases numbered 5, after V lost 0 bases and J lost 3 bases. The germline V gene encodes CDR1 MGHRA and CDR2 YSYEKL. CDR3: CASSQDGTGVPNQPQHF. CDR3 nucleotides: TGCGCCAGCAGCCAAGATGGGACAGGGGTTCCCAATCAGCCCCAGCATTTT.

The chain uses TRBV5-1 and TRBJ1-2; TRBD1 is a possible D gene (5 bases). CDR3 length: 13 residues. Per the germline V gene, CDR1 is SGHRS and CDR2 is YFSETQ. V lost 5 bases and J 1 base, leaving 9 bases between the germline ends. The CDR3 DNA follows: TGCGCCAGCAGAGGGGTGGGTAACTATGGCTACACCTTC. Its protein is CASRGVGNYGYTF.